The clone carrying this TCR beta chain has a single count. The data belong to a study of blood T cell repertoires in COVID-19. Whole-study context: Sites across the United States, Italy and Spain contributed samples from acute and convalescent COVID-19. The analysed material was cDNA or gDNA that came from T cells, B-cell-depleted T cells, or PBMCs.

Per the study methods: Quantification of nucleated cells was approximated via reference gene primer amplification. Produced via immunoSEQ multiplex PCR; TCRdb's table is partial and in-frame only. The V and J calls and clone size come from that table; D and trimming were worked out from the DNA. The sample comprises some 350,000 clones, about 83% of which are singletons, and about 2.7% rests with the top ten. This CDR3 has 17 amino acids. The V gene's germline CDR1 is MGHRA and CDR2 YSYEKL. V dropped 4 bases and J dropped 7 bases, with 20 bases sitting between them. The sequencing sample was made of peripheral blood. The gene calls are TRBV4-1 and TRBJ1-6; perhaps TRBD1 as D (5 bases). The clonotype comes from a man aged 30-40 years with active or convalescent COVID-19. The CDR3 protein is CASSLPRARAMNSPLHF. In DNA form, the CDR3 reads TGCGCCAGCAGCCTCCCTAGGGCCAGGGCGATGAATTCACCCCTCCACTTT.